This T cell receptor beta chain was sequenced in a study of blood T cell repertoires in COVID-19. Across the study: Researchers got acute and convalescent COVID-19 samples from the United States, Italy and Spain.

The authors' processing: Using reference gene primer amplification, nucleated cell counts were estimated. TCRdb's copy holds only in-frame clones and misses some; the assay was immunoSEQ multiplex PCR. The D gene and trimming were derived from the DNA, and the V and J assignments and clone size from that table. This table has about 250,000 clones, 89% appearing once. The source is a woman in her thirties with acute COVID-19. The sequencing input was PBMCs or T cells enriched from blood (not recorded which).

The CDR3 loop is CASSFPGSVAGPDTQYF. In nucleotides, the CDR3 is TGTGCCAGCAGTTTTCCGGGATCGGTAGCAGGCCCAGATACGCAGTATTTT. The rearrangement uses TRBV28 and TRBJ2-3, with D possibly matching TRBD2 (5 bases). This CDR3 comprises 17 residues. Germline CDR1 MDHEN, CDR2 SYDVKM. Trimming took off 3 bases at V and 4 bases at J, with 20 bases between the two ends.